This TCR beta chain is drawn from a study of blood T cell repertoires in COVID-19. The wider study: All recovered Cohort 3 donors got two negative PCRs, got clearance, or saw symptom resolution. Researchers got acute and convalescent COVID-19 samples from the United States, Italy and Spain.

The CDR3 loop spans 16 amino acids. Germline V gene data show CDR1 as SGHDN and CDR2 as FVKESK. Deletions cut 2 bases from V and 4 bases from J, with 15 bases between. TCRdb's table, derived via immunoSEQ multiplex PCR, lists solely in-frame clones and lacks some. Of roughly 200,000 clones in the sample, roughly 84% were seen once. The chain recombines TRBV14 with TRBJ1-3, with a weak D call TRBD1 (5 bases). This sequence was found in a man aged 25-40 years in a cohort exposed to, infected with or recovered from COVID-19 (not recorded which). Sequenced material: PBMCs or T cells enriched from blood (not recorded which). Here the CDR3 DNA reads TGTGCCAGCAGCCAATTATTGGACGACAGCGGAAACACCATATATTTT. Amino acid sequence: CASSQLLDDSGNTIYF.